The T cell receptor (beta chain) described here comes from a study of T cell responses to AZD1222 COVID-19 vaccine. Study-wide findings and caveats: Reportedly, close to half of spike-specific TCRs are directed against unmutated variant regions.

Only in-frame clones appear in the TCRdb table, and some are missing; sequencing was by immunoSEQ multiplex PCR. The table records about 150,000 clones, over 85% of them present only once. V was trimmed by 4 bases and J by 3 bases, leaving 15 bases between them. Germline CDR1 reads SGHRS; CDR2 reads YFSETQ. The CDR3 is 15 amino acids. Turning to this clone: The antigen remains unidentified.

V usage is TRBV5-1 and J usage is TRBJ2-3, with D possibly matching TRBD1 (6 bases). The TCR originated in an adult in good health. Specimen: peripheral blood, collected on day 0 of AZD1222 vaccination. CDR3 region: CASSPPTTGTDTQYF. The CDR3 DNA reads as TGCGCCAGCAGCCCACCAACCACAGGGACAGATACGCAGTATTTT.